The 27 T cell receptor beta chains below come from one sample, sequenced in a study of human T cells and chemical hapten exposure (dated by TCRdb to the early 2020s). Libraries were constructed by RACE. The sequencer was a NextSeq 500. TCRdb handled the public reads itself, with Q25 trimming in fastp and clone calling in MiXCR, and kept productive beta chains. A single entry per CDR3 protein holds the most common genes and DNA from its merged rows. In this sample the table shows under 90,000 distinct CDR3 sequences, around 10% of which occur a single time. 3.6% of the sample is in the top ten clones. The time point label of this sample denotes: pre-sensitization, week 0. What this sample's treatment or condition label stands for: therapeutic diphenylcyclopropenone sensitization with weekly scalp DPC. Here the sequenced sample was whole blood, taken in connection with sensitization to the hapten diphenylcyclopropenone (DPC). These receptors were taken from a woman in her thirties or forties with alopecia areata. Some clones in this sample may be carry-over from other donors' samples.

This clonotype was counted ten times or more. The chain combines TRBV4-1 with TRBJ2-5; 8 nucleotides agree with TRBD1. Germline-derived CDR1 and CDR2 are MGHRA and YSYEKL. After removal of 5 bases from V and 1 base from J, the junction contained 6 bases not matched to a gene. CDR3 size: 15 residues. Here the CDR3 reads CASSSRQGSQETQYF. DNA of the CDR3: TGCGCCAGCAGCTCTCGACAGGGGAGCCAAGAGACCCAGTACTTC.

The CDR3 region is CASSPRVWEGNQPQHF. The CDR3 DNA reads as TGTGCCAGCAGCCCCCGTGTGTGGGAGGGCAATCAGCCCCAGCATTTT. This rearrangement joins TRBV7-2 to TRBJ1-5; D unresolved. The CDR3 extends over 16 amino acids. V dropped 5 bases and J dropped 2 bases, with 16 bases sitting between them. CDR1 is SGHTA, CDR2 FQGNSA, per germline.

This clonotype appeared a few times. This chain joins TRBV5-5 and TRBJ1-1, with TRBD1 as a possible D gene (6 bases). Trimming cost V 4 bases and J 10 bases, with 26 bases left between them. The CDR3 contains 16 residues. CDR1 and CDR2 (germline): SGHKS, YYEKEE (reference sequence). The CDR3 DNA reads TGTGCCAGCAGCCCAGATAGCGCGGGGGGCCATAAAGGAGCTTTCTTT. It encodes CASSPDSAGGHKGAFF.

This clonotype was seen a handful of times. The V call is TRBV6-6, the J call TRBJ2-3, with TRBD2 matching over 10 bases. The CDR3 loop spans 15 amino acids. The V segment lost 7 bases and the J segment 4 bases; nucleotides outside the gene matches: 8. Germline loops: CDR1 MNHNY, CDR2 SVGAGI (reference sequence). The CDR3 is CASTQSGGAADTQYF. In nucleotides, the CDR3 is TGTGCCAGCACCCAGAGCGGGGGGGCCGCAGATACGCAGTATTTT.

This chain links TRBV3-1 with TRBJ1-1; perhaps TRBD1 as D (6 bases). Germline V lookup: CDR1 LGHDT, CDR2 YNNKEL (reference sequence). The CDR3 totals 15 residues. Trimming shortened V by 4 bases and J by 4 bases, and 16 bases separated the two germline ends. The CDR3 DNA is TGTGCCAGCAGCCCGACAGGACGGATGGGCACTGAAGCTTTCTTT. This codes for CASSPTGRMGTEAFF.

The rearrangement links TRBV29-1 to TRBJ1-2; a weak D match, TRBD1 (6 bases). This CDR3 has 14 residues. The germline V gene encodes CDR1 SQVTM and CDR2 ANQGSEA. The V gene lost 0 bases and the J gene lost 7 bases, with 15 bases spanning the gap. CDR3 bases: TGCAGCGTTGAAGAGCCCAACAGGGTCAGTGGCTACACCTTC. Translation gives CSVEEPNRVSGYTF.

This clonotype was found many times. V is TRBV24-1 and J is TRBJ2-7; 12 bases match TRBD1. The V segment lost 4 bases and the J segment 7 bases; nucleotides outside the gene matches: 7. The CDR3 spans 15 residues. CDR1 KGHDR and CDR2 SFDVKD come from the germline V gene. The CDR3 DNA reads TGTGCCACCAGTGACGCCGGGACAGGGGGCGGGGAGCAGTACTTC. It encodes CATSDAGTGGGEQYF.

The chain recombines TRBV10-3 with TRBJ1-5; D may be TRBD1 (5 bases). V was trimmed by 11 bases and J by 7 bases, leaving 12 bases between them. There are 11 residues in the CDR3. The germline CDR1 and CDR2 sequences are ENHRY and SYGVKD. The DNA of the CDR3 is TGTGCCGAATCCCGGGGGCAGCCCCAGCATTTT. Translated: CAESRGQPQHF.

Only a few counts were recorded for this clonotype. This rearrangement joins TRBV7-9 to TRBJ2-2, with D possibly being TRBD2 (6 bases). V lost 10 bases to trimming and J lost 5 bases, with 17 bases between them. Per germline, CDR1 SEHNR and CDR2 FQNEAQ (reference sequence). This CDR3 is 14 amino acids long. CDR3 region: CATQDLAGTGELFF. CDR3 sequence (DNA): TGTGCCACCCAGGACCTCGCGGGGACCGGGGAGCTGTTTTTT.

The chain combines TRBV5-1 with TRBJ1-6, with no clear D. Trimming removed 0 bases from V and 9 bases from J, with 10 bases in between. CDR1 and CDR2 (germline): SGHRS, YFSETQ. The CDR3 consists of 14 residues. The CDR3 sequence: CASSLGERSSPLHF. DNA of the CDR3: TGCGCCAGCAGCTTGGGAGAGAGGTCTTCACCCCTCCACTTT. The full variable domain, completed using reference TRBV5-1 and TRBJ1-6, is KAGVTQTPRYLIKTRGQQVTLSCSPISGHRSVSWYQQTPGQGLQFLFEYFSETQRNKGNFPGRFSGRQFSNSRSEMNVSTLELGDSALYLCASSLGERSSPLHFGNGTRLTVT.

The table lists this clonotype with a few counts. The CDR3 sequence is CAITITGQNTEAFF. The CDR3, as DNA: TGTGCCATCACAATCACAGGGCAGAACACTGAAGCTTTCTTT. The chain has TRBV10-3 and TRBJ1-1; D perhaps matches TRBD1 (6 bases). The V end lost 7 bases, the J end lost 1 base, and 13 bases lay between the germline ends. The CDR3 totals 14 residues. Per the germline V gene, CDR1 is ENHRY and CDR2 is SYGVKD.

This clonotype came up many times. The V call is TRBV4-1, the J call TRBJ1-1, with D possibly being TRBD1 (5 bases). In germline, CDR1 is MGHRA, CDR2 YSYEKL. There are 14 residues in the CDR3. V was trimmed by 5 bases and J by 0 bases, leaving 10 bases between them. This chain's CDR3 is CASSFTGLNTEAFF. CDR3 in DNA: TGCGCCAGCAGCTTCACAGGCTTGAACACTGAAGCTTTCTTT.

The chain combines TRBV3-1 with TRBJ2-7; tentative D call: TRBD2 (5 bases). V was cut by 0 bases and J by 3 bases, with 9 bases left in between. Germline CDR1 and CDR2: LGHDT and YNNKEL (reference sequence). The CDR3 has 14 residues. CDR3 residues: CASSQDPGFYEQYF. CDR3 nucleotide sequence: TGTGCCAGCAGCCAAGATCCGGGGTTCTACGAGCAGTACTTC.

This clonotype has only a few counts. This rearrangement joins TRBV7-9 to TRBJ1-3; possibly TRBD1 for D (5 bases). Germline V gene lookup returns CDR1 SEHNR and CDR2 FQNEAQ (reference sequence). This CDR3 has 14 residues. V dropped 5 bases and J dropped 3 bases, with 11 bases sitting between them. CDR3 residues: CASSPWDGGNTIYF. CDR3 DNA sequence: TGTGCCAGCAGCCCCTGGGACGGTGGAAACACCATATATTTT.

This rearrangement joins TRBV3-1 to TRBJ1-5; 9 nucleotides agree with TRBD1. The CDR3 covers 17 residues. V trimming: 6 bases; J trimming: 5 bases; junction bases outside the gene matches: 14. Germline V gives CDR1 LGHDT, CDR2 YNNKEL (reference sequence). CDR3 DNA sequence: TGTGCCAGCAGTCACGGCCAGGGGACAGGGTTTCATCAGCCCCAGCATTTT. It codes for CASSHGQGTGFHQPQHF.

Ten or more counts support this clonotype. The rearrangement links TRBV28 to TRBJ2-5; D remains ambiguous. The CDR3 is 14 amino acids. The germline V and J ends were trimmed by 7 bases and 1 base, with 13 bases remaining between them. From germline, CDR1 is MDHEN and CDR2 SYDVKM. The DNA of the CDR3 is TGTGCCAGCACTCGAACGGGCACCCAAGAGACCCAGTACTTC. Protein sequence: CASTRTGTQETQYF.

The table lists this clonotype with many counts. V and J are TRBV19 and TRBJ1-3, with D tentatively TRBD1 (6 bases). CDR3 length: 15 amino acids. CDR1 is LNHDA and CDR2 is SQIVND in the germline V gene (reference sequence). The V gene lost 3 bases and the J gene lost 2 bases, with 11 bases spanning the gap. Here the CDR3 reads CASSIWGAAGNTIYF. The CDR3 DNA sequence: TGTGCCAGTAGTATTTGGGGGGCTGCTGGAAACACCATATATTTT. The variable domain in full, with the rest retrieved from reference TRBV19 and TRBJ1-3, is DGGITQSPKYLFRKEGQNVTLSCEQNLNHDAMYWYRQDPGQGLRLIYYSQIVNDFQKGDIAEGYSVSREKKESFPLTVTSAQKNPTAFYLCASSIWGAAGNTIYFGEGSWLTVV.

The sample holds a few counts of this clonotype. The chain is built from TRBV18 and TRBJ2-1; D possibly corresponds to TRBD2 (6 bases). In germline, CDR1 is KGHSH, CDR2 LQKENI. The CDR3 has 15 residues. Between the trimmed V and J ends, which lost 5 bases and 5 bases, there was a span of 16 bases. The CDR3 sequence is CASSYSRGANNEQFF. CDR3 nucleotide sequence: TGTGCCAGCTCATACAGTCGCGGGGCTAACAATGAGCAGTTCTTC.

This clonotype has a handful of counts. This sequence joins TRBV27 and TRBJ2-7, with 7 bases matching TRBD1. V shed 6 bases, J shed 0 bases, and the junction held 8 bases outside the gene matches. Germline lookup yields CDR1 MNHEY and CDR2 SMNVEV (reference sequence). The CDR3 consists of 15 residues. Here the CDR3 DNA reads TGTGCCAGCAGGGGGCCGGGACAGCTCTCCTACGAGCAGTACTTC. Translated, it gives CASRGPGQLSYEQYF.

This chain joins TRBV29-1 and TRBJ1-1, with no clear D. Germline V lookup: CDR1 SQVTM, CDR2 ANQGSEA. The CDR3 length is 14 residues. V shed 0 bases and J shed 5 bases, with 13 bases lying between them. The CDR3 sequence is CSVEEGPGRTEAFF. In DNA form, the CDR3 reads TGCAGCGTTGAAGAGGGCCCAGGAAGGACTGAAGCTTTCTTT. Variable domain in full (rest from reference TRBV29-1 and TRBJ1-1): SAVISQKPSRDICQRGTSLTIQCQVDSQVTMMFWYRQQPGQSLTLIATANQGSEATYESGFVIDKFPISRPNLTFSTLTVSNMSPEDSSIYLCSVEEGPGRTEAFFGQGTRLTVV.

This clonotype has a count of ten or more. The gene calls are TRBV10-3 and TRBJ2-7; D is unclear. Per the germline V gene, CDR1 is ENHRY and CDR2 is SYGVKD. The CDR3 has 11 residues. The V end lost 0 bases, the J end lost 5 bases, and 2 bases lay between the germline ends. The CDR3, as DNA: TGTGCCATCAGTGAGTCGGACGAGCAGTACTTC. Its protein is CAISESDEQYF.

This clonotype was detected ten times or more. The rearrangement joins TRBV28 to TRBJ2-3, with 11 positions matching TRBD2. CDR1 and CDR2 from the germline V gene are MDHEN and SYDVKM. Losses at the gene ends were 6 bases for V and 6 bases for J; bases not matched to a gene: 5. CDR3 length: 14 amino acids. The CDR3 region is CASSIAGGYDTQYF. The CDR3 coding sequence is TGTGCCAGCAGCATAGCGGGGGGGTATGATACGCAGTATTTT.

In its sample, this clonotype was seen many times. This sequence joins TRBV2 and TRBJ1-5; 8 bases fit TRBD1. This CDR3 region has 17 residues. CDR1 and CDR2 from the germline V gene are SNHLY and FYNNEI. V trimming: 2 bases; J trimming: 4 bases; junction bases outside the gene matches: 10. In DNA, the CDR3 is TGTGCCAGCAGTGAACCCGTCGGGACAGGCTTGAATCAGCCCCAGCATTTT. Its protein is CASSEPVGTGLNQPQHF.

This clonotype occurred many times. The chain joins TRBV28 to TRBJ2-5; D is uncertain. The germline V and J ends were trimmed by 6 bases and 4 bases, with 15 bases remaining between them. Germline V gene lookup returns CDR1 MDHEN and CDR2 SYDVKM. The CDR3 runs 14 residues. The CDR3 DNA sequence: TGTGCCAGCAGCTTAGATAAAGTCGGAGAGACCCAGTACTTC. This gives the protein CASSLDKVGETQYF.

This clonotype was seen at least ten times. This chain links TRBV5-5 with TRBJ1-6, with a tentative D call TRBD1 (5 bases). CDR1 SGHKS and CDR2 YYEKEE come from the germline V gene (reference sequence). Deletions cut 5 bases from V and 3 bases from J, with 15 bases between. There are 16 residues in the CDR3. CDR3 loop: CASSRQGVVYNSPLHF. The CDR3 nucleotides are TGTGCCAGCAGTCGCCAGGGTGTCGTCTATAATTCACCCCTCCACTTT. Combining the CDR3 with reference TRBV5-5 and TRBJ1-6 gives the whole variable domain DAGVTQSPTHLIKTRGQQVTLRCSPISGHKSVSWYQQVLGQGPQFIFQYYEKEERGRGNFPDRFSARQFPNYSSELNVNALLLGDSALYLCASSRQGVVYNSPLHFGNGTRLTVT.

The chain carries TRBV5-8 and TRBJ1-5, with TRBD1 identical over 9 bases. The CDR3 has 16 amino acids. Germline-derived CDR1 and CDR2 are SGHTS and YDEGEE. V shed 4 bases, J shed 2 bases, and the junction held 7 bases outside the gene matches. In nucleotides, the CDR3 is TGTGCCAGCAGCGGGGGACAGGGTCTGGGCAATCAGCCCCAGCATTTT. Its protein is CASSGGQGLGNQPQHF.

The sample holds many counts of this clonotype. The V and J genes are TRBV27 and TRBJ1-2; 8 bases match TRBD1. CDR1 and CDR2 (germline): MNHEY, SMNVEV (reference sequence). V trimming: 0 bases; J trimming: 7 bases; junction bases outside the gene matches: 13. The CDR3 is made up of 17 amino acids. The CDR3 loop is CASSLSLPPTGAGGYTF. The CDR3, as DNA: TGTGCCAGCAGTTTATCTCTCCCGCCGACAGGGGCAGGTGGCTACACCTTC.